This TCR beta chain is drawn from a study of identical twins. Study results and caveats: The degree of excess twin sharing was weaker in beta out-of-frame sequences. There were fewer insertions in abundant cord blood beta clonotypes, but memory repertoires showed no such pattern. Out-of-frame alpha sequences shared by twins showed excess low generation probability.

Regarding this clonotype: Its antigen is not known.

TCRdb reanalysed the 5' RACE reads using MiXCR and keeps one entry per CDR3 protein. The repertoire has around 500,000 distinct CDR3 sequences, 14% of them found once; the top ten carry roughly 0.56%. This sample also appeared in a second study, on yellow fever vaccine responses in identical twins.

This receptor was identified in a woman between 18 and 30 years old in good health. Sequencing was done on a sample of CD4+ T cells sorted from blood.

The CDR3 loop reads CASSQRGIGLAGARETQYF. The DNA for the CDR3 is TGCGCCAGCAGCCAGCGGGGTATTGGGCTAGCGGGAGCAAGGGAGACCCAGTACTTC. The V and J genes are TRBV4-3 and TRBJ2-5, with 10 bases that match TRBD2. This CDR3 is 19 amino acids long. J was trimmed by 5 bases and V by 3 bases; bases with no gene match: 18. Per germline, CDR1 LGHNA and CDR2 YSLEER.